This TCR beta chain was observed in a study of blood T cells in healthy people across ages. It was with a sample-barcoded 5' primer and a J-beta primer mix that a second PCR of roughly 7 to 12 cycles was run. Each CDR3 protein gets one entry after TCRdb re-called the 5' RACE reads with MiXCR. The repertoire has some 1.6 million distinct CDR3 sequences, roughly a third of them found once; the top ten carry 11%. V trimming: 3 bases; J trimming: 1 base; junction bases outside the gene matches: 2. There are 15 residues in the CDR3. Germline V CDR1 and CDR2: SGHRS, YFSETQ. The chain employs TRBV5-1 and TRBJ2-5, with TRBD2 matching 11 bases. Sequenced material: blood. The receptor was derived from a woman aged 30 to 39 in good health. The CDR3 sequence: CASSYSGRAQETQYF. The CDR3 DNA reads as TGCGCCAGCAGCTATAGCGGGAGGGCCCAAGAGACCCAGTACTTC.